The table lists the clone carrying this T cell receptor (beta chain) with many counts. The antigen remains undetermined. 8.5 to 10 ml of fresh peripheral blood supplied the PBMCs. RNA transcripts gave rise to amplified TCR beta CDR3 regions. The TCR CDR3 first-round RT-PCR relied on the HTBI primer set. TCRdb independently ran MiXCR on the multiplex PCR reads; one entry per CDR3 protein. The sample gives 400,000 to 450,000 distinct CDR3 sequences, over 12% of which show up once; roughly an eighth is in the top ten. This specimen belongs to a study of T cells in Graves' hyperthyroidism and ophthalmopathy. Whole-study results and caveats: Most clonotypes that expanded in the thyroid above 0.001 also showed up in blood. Before onset, by a median of approximately 5.9 months, the model predicted ophthalmopathy. From stable hyperthyroidism, ophthalmopathy was separated by a 13 V-J model.

The germline V gene encodes CDR1 SEHNR and CDR2 FQNEAQ (reference sequence). The junction had 8 bases not matched to a gene; V was cut back by 4 bases and J by 4 bases. The CDR3 has 16 amino acids. The chain uses TRBV7-9 and TRBJ2-1, with 9 bases identical to TRBD2. The TCR was taken from a man younger than 35 with Graves' ophthalmopathy. The source material was blood. The CDR3 DNA sequence: TGTGCCAGCAGCTACCGCCTAGCGGGGCCTTACAATGAGCAGTTCTTC. Translated, it gives CASSYRLAGPYNEQFF.